This T cell receptor beta chain was documented in a study of human T cells and chemical hapten exposure. Time point indicated: patch test 1, 2 weeks after DPC sensitization. Treatment denoted: therapeutic diphenylcyclopropenone sensitization with weekly scalp DPC. Germline V CDR1 and CDR2: ENHRY, SYGVKD. V lost 3 bases, J lost 2 bases, and 0 bases lay in between. The CDR3 runs to 11 residues. What the library attached to individual cDNA molecules were unique molecular identifiers. TCRdb reprocessed the RACE reads via MiXCR and lists one record per CDR3 protein. The table has just under 350,000 distinct CDR3 sequences, around 7% seen once. This clonotype came up many times.

This sequence joins TRBV10-3 and TRBJ2-3; no firm D call. The material was whole blood, obtained in connection with sensitization to the hapten diphenylcyclopropenone (DPC). The clonotype comes from a woman in her late teens or twenties with alopecia areata. Some clones in this sample may be carry-over from other donors' samples. The CDR3 protein is CAISDTDTQYF. Here the CDR3 DNA reads TGTGCCATCAGTGACACAGATACGCAGTATTTT.